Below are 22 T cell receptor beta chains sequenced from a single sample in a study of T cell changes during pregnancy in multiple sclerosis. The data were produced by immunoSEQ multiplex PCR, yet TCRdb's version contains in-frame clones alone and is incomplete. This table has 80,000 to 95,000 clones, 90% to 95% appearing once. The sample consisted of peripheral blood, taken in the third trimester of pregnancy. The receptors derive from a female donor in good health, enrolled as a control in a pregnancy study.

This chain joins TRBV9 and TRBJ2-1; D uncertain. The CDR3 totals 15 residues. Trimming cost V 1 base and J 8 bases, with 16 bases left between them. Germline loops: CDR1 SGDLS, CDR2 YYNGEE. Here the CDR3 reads CASSVSKTPRDEQFF. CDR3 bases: TGTGCCAGCAGCGTATCAAAAACTCCCCGCGATGAGCAGTTCTTC.

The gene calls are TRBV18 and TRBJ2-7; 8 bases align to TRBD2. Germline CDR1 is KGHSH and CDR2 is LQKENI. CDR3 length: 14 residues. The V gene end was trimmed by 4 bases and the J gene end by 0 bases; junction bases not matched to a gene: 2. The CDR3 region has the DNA TGTGCCAGCTCACTGCTAGCGGGCTCCTACGAGCAGTACTTC. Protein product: CASSLLAGSYEQYF.

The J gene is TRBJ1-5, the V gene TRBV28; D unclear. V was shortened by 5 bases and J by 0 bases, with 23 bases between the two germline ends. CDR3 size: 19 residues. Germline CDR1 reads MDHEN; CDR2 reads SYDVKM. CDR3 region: CASSPLFGSQPGSNQPQHF. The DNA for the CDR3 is TGTGCCAGCAGTCCCCTGTTCGGGTCGCAGCCCGGTAGCAATCAGCCCCAGCATTTT. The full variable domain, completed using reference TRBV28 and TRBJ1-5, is DVKVTQSSRYLVKRTGEKVFLECVQDMDHENMFWYRQDPGLGLRLIYFSYDVKMKEKGDIPEGYSVSREKKERFSLILESASTNQTSMYLCASSPLFGSQPGSNQPQHFGDGTRLSIL.

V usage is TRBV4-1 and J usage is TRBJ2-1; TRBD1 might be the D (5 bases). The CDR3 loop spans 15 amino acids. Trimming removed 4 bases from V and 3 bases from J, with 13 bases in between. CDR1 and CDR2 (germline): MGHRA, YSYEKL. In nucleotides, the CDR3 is TGCGCCAGCAGCCTGGGCAGGGAAAACTACAATGAGCAGTTCTTC. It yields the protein CASSLGRENYNEQFF.

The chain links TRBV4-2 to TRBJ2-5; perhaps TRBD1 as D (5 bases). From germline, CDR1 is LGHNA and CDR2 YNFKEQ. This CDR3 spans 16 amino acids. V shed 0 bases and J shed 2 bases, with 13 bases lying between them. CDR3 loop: CASSQDVRTHQETQYF. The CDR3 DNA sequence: TGTGCCAGCAGCCAAGATGTGCGGACACATCAAGAGACCCAGTACTTC.

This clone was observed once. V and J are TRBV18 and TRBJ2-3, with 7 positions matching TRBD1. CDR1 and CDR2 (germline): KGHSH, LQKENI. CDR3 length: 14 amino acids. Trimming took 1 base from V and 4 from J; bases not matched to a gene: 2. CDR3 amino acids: CASSPLGQSDTQYF. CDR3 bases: TGTGCCAGCTCACCACTGGGACAGTCAGATACGCAGTATTTT.

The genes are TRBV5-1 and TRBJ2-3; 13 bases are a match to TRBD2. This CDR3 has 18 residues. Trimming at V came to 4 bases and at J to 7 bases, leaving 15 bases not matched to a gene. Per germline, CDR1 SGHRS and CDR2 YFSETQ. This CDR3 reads CASSAGTSGVGRGNTQYF. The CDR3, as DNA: TGCGCCAGCAGCGCCGGGACTAGCGGGGTCGGACGGGGAAATACGCAGTATTTT.

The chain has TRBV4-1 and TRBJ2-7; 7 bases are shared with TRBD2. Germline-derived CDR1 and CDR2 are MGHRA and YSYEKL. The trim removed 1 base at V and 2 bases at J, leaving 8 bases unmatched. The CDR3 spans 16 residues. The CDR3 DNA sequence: TGCGCCAGCAGCCAAGTTTCTCTAGCGGCAACCTACGAGCAGTACTTC. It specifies CASSQVSLAATYEQYF.

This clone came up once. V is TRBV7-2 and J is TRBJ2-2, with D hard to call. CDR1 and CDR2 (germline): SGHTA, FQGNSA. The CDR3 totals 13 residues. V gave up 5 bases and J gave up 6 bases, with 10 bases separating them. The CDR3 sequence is CASSPGASGELFF. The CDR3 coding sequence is TGTGCCAGCAGCCCCGGAGCCTCCGGGGAGCTGTTTTTT. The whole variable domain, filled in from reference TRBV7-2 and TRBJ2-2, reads GAGVSQSPSNKVTEKGKDVELRCDPISGHTALYWYRQSLGQGLEFLIYFQGNSAPDKSGLPSDRFSAERTGGSVSTLTIQRTQQEDSAVYLCASSPGASGELFFGEGSRLTVL.

CDR3 sequence reads: CASSQTYEQYF. CDR3 nucleotide sequence: TGTGCCAGCAGCCAGACCTACGAGCAGTACTTC. The rearrangement links TRBV5-6 to TRBJ2-7; D gene ambiguous. The germline CDR1 and CDR2 sequences are SGHDT and YYEEEE. The CDR3 contains 11 residues. The V gene lost 4 bases and the J gene lost 2 bases, with 4 bases spanning the gap.

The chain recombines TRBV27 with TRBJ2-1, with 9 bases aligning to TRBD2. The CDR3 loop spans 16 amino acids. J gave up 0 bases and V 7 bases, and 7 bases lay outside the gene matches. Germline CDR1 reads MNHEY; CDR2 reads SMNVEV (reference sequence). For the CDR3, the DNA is TGTGCCAGCACCCGAGCGGGAGGTCTCTCCTACAATGAGCAGTTCTTC. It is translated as CASTRAGGLSYNEQFF.

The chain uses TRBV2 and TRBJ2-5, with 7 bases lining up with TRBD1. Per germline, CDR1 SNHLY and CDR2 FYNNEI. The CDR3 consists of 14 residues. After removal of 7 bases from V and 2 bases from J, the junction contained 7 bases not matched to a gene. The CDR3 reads CASMKGQTQETQYF. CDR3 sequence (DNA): TGTGCCAGCATGAAGGGACAGACGCAAGAGACCCAGTACTTC.

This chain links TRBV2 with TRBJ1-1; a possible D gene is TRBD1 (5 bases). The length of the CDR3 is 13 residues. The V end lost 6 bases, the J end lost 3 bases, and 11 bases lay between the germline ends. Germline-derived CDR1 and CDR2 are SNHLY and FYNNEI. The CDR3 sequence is CASRAGYDTEAFF. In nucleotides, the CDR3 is TGTGCCAGCAGGGCAGGGTATGACACTGAAGCTTTCTTT.

CDR3 amino acids: CASSVMDRGTYEQYF. As DNA, the CDR3 is TGTGCCAGCAGTGTGATGGACAGGGGAACCTACGAGCAGTACTTC. The chain links TRBV2 to TRBJ2-7; 9 bases line up with TRBD1. This CDR3 is 15 amino acids long. With 4 bases clipped from V and 2 bases from J, the junction kept 6 bases outside the gene matches. Germline V CDR1 and CDR2: SNHLY, FYNNEI.

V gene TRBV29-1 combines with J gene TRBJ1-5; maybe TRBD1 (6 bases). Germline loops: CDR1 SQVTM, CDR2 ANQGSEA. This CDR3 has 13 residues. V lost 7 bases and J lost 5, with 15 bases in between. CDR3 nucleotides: TGCAGCGCTCGACTACAGGGCGATCAGCCCCAGCATTTT. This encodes CSARLQGDQPQHF.

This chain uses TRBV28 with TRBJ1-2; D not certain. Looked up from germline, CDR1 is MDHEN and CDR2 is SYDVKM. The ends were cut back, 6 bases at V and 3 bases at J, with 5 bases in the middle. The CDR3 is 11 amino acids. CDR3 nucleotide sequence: TGTGCCAGCAGAACATACTATGGCTACACCTTC. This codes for CASRTYYGYTF.

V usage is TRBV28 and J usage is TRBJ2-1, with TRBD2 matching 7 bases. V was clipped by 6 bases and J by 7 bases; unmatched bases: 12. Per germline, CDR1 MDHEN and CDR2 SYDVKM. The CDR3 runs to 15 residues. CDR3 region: CASRQPAGVRNEQFF. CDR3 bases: TGTGCCAGCAGGCAACCTGCGGGAGTTAGGAATGAGCAGTTCTTC.

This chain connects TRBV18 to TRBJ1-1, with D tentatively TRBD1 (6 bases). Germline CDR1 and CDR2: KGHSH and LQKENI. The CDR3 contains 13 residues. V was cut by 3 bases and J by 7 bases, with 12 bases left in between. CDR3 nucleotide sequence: TGTGCCAGCTCACCGGGACACCCCGATGAAGCTTTCTTT. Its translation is CASSPGHPDEAFF.

The CDR3 DNA sequence: TGTGCCAGCAGCTTAGACCGGGAGAAGCAGTTCTTC. Protein sequence: CASSLDREKQFF. This chain links TRBV7-2 with TRBJ2-1; perhaps TRBD2 as D (6 bases). This CDR3 is built from 12 residues. V was trimmed by 1 base and J by 11 bases, leaving 9 bases between them. Germline loops: CDR1 SGHTA, CDR2 FQGNSA.

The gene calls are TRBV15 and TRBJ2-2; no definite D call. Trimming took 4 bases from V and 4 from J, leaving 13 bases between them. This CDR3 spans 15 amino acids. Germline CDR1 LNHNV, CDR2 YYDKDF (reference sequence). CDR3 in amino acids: CATSTRQVLTGELFF. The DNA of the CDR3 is TGTGCCACCAGCACCCGACAAGTCCTCACCGGGGAGCTGTTTTTT.

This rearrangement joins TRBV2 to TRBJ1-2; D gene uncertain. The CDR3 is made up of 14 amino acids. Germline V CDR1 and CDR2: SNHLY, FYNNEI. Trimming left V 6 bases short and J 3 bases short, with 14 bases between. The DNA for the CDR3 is TGTGCCAGCAGCCGGGGTCTAGTAGACTATGGCTACACCTTC. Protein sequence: CASSRGLVDYGYTF.

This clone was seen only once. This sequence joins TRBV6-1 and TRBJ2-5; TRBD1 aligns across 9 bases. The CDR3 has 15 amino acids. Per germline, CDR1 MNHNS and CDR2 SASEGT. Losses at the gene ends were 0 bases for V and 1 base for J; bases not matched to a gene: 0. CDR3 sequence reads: CASSEATGGQETQYF. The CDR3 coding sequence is TGTGCCAGCAGTGAAGCGACAGGGGGCCAAGAGACCCAGTACTTC.